Listed here is a single T cell receptor beta chain. The antigen is not known. The data originate from a study of PD-1 blockade in classical Hodgkin lymphoma. Notes on the study in general: Initiation of nivolumab under 1 year after ASCT led to exclusion of patients.

The CDR3 has 13 amino acids. Germline CDR1 reads SGHRS; CDR2 reads YFSETQ. The junction had 7 bases not matched to a gene; V was cut back by 8 bases and J by 6 bases. After autologous stem cell transplantation all patients relapsed, and prior brentuximab vedotin exposure differed between cohorts. TCRdb's copy holds only in-frame clones and misses some; the assay was immunoSEQ multiplex PCR. The sample contains 90,000 to 100,000 clones, over 85% of which appear only once. This TCR derives from a human donor with classical Hodgkin lymphoma. Sequencing used peripheral blood mononuclear cells (PBMCs), obtained at baseline. The rearrangement joins TRBV5-1 to TRBJ1-5, with TRBD1 identical over 8 bases. CDR3 DNA sequence: TGCGCCAGTGCAGGGGGCGCCGGTCAGCCCCAGCATTTT. Its translation: CASAGGAGQPQHF.